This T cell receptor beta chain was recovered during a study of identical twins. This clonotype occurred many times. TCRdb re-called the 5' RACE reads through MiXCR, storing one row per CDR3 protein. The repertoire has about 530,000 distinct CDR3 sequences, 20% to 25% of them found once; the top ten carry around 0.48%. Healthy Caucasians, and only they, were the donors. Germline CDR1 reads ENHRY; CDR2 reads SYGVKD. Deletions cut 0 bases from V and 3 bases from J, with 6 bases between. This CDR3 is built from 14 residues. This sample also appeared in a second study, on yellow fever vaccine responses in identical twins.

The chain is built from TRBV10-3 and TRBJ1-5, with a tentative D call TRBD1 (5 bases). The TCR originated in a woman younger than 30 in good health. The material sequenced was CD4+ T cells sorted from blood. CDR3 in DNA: TGTGCCATCAGTGAGTCGGGGCACAATCAGCCCCAGCATTTT. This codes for CAISESGHNQPQHF.